Listed here is a single TCR beta chain. This entry is derived from a study of blood T cells in healthy people across ages. It was with a sample-barcoded 5' primer and a J-beta primer mix that a second PCR of about 6 to 11 cycles was run. MiXCR was run by TCRdb on the 5' RACE reads, yielding one entry per CDR3 protein. The sample lists some 930,000 distinct CDR3 sequences; about 28% were seen once. The same sample was also studied in work on T cells of mothers and their children. This second study notes: Versus unrelated pairs, overlap was slightly higher in related mother-child pairs, without reaching significance.

The receptor's source is a woman aged 40 to 50 in good health. Material for sequencing was blood.

The CDR3 bases are TGTGCCAGCAGTTTTCACGGAAGCTACACCTTC. Translation: CASSFHGSYTF. The chain uses TRBV12-3 or TRBV12-4 and TRBJ1-2; D unclear. Trimming pared 3 bases from V and 9 bases from J, leaving 8 bases between. CDR3 length: 11 residues.